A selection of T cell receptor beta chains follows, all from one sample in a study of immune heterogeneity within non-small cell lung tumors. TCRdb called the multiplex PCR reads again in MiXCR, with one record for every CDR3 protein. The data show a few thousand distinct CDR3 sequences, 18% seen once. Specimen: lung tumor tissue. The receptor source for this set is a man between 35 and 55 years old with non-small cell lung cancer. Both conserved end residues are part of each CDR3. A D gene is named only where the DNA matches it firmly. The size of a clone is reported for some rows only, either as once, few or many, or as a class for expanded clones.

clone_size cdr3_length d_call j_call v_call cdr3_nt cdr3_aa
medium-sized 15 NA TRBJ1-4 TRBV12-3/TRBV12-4 TGTGCCAGCAGGCTCGAAAGGGGAGGTAATGAAAAACTGTTTTTT CASRLERGGNEKLFF
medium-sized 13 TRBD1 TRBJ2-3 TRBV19 TGTGCCAGTAGACCTACTGACAGGGTATGGCAGTATTTT CASRPTDRVWQYF
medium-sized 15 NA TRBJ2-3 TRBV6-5 TGTGCCAGCAGTTACAGGCCCCCCGGCGCAGATACGCAGTATTTT CASSYRPPGADTQYF
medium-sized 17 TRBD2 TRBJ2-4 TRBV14 TGTGCCAGCAGCCCACGGGGGGGCTATTTAGCCAAAAACATTCAGTACTTC CASSPRGGYLAKNIQYF
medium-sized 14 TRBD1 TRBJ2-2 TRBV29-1 TGCAGCGTGGAGGGACAGGGACGGCCCGGGGAGCTGTTTTTT CSVEGQGRPGELFF
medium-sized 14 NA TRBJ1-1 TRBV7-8 TGTGCCAGCAGCTTAGAATTGGGGGCCACTGAAGCTTTCTTT CASSLELGATEAFF
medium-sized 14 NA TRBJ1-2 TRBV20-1 TGCAGTGCTACCACAGGGTCCACCAACTATGGCTACACCTTC CSATTGSTNYGYTF
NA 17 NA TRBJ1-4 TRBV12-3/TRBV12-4 TGTGCCAGCAGTGAAGCGCTTCTTCGGGGGCTTGGAGAAAAACTGTTTTTT CASSEALLRGLGEKLFF
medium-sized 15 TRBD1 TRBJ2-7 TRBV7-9 TGTGCCAGCAGCTTAGTCGGGACAGGGGTTTACGAGCAGTACTTC CASSLVGTGVYEQYF
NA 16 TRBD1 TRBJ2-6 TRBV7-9 TGTGCCAGCAGCACCCGACAGGGCTCTGGGGCCAACGTCCTGACTTTC CASSTRQGSGANVLTF
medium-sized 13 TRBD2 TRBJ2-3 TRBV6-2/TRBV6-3 TGTGCCAGTGGACTAGCGGAAACAGATACGCAGTATTTT CASGLAETDTQYF
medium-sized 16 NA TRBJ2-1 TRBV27 TGTGCCAGCAGTCCATCCCACGGGACTGGGGCCAATGAGCAGTTCTTC CASSPSHGTGANEQFF
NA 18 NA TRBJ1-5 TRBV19 TGTGCCAGTAGTATAGATTCCGACCGGGACCCTCGTAATCAGCCCCAGCATTTT CASSIDSDRDPRNQPQHF
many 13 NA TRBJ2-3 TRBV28 TGTGCCAGCAGTTTATACGGGCGGAATACGCAGTATTTT CASSLYGRNTQYF
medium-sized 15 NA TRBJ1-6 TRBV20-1 TGCAGTGCGTGGGGGGGGGTCTCCTATAATTCACCCCTCCACTTT CSAWGGVSYNSPLHF
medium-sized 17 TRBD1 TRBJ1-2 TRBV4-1 TGCGCCAGCAGCCAATACCACCCGGGACAGGGGGCCAATGGCTACACCTTC CASSQYHPGQGANGYTF
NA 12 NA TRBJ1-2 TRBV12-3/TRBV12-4 TGTGCCAGTAGGGGTGAGGGCTATGGCTACACCTTC CASRGEGYGYTF
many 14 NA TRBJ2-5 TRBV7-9 TGTGCCAGCAGCTTCGACGGTATCCAAGAGACCCAGTACTTC CASSFDGIQETQYF
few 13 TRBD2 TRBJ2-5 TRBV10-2 TGCGCCAGCAGTGCCAGCGGGGGCGAGACCCAGTACTTC CASSASGGETQYF
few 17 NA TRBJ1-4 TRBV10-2 TGCGCCAGCAGTGAGCCCGACTATGGTGCAACTAATGAAAAACTGTTTTTT CASSEPDYGATNEKLFF
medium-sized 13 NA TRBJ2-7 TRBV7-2 TGTGCCAGCAGATCCGGGGCCAACTACGAGCAGTACTTC CASRSGANYEQYF
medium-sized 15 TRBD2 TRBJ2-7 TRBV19 TGTGCCAGTTCCCTGACTAGCGGGGTCTCCTACGAGCAGTACTTC CASSLTSGVSYEQYF
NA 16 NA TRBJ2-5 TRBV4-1 TGCGCCAGCAGCCAAACTATTTCAGGGGCCGAGGAGACCCAGTACTTC CASSQTISGAEETQYF
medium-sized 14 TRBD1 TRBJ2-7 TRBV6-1 TGTGCCAGCAGTCCCCGGGACAGGGGAAACGAGCAGTACTTC CASSPRDRGNEQYF
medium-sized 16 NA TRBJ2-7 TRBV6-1 TGTGCCAGCAGTGAACCTCAGGGTTTAGGGTCCAGCGAGCAGTACTTC CASSEPQGLGSSEQYF
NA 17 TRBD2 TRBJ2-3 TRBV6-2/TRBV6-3 TGCGCCAGCAGCCCAATAGAAGCGGGAAGGAGCGCAGATACGCAGTATTTT CASSPIEAGRSADTQYF